What follows is one TCR beta chain and its context. Its antigen is not known. V was pared by 8 bases and J by 4 bases, with 6 bases of the junction left unmatched. Germline loops: CDR1 MNHNY, CDR2 SVGAGI (reference sequence). The CDR3 runs to 13 residues. The data are from a study of cytomegalovirus exposure and HLA in healthy donors. The study's findings and limits: The classifier reportedly diagnosed cytomegalovirus status with high sensitivity and specificity. As was reported, the HLA-A and HLA-B alleles of most subjects were accurately predicted from TCR beta sequences. Earlier analysis looked at TCR beta V segments, and most were productive about 87% or about 30% of the time.

A multiplex PCR was run with 60 Vbeta primers and 13 Jbeta primers. Sequencing was performed with immunoSEQ multiplex PCR; in TCRdb, only in-frame clones are kept and a portion is missing. The sample has about 62,000 clones; about 90% are singletons. This clonotype was sampled from a man aged 18 to 30 in good health and CMV-seronegative. The chain uses TRBV6-6 and TRBJ1-2, with 8 bases identical to TRBD1. Sequenced sample: PBMCs. The CDR3: CASWGQDGYGYTF. The CDR3 bases are TGTGCCAGCTGGGGACAGGATGGCTATGGCTACACCTTC.